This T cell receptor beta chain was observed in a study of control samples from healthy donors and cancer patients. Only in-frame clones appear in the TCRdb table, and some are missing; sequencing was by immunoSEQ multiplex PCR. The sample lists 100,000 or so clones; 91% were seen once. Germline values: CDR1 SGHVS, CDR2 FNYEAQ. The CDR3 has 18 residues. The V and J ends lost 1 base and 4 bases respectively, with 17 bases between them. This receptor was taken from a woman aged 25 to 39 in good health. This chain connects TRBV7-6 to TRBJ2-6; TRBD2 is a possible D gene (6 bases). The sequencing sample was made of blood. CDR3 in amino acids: CASSLDGGAGWGANVLTF. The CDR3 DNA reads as TGTGCCAGCAGCTTAGACGGCGGGGCAGGGTGGGGGGCCAACGTCCTGACTTTC.